Given below is one T cell receptor beta chain in context. This sample is drawn from a study of PD-L1 blockade in urothelial cancer. As for the study in general: Most patients, about 85% of the roughly 29, were males with bladder-origin cancer.

Time point meaning: pretreatment peripheral blood. Patient disease was locally advanced or metastatic urothelial carcinoma. Each patient contributed between 1 and 8 total time points of blood mononuclear cells, pretreatment and during treatment. Measured with immunoSEQ multiplex PCR; TCRdb has only the in-frame clones, and not every one. The repertoire has roughly 50,000 clones, roughly four fifths of them found once; the top ten carry roughly 4%. The sequenced sample was PBMCs, obtained around atezolizumab (anti-PD-L1) treatment. The sequence was obtained from an older man with urothelial cancer.

The DNA for the CDR3 is TGTGCCAGCAGGGACAGGGTAGGAAGCGGCTACACCTTC. Its protein product is CASRDRVGSGYTF. This chain links TRBV27 with TRBJ1-2, with 8 positions matching TRBD1. The CDR3 runs 13 residues. The germline V gene has CDR1 MNHEY and CDR2 SMNVEV (reference sequence). V was pared by 6 bases and J by 8 bases, with 8 bases of the junction left unmatched.